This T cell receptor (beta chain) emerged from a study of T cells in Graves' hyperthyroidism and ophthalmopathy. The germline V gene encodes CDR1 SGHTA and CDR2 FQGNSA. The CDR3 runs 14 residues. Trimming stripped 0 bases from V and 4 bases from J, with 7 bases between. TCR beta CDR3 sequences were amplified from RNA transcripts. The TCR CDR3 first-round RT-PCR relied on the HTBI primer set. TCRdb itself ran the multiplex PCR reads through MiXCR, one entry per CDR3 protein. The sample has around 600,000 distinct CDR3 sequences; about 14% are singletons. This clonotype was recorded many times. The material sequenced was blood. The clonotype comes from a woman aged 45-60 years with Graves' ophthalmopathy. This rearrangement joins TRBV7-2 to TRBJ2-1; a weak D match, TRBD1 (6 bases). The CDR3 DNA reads TGTGCCAGCAGCTTAGCCACAGGGTACAATGAGCAGTTCTTC. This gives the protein CASSLATGYNEQFF. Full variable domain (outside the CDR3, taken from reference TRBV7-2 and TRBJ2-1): GAGVSQSPSNKVTEKGKDVELRCDPISGHTALYWYRQSLGQGLEFLIYFQGNSAPDKSGLPSDRFSAERTGGSVSTLTIQRTQQEDSAVYLCASSLATGYNEQFFGPGTRLTVL.